This T cell receptor beta chain appears in the sequencing data of a study of STAT5B mutations in CD4+ large granular lymphocyte leukemia (dated by TCRdb to between 2021 and 2024). Some background on the complete study: Among the healthy controls, the CDR3 'QG' motif was associated with a particular HLA allele. TCRbeta repertoires of CD4+ T-cell large granular lymphocyte leukemia patients were compared with those of healthy blood donors. Flow cytometry on FACSCanto II or FACSVerse showed that the purified fractions were more than 95% pure among lymphocytes. Beyond this particular receptor, the publication reports: CD4-sorted patient repertoires appeared more clonal than healthy CD4+ repertoires, and this difference persisted after removing the putative leukemic clones. The main leukemic clonotypes were found to be private to each patient, although around 24% of the main leukemic clonotypes were detected at low frequency in the non-leukemic repertoires of other patients. TRBV06-family usage was enriched among the top patient clones (8/27) compared with healthy controls (2/35). The data were not HLA-matched, and the relatively small sample size could explain the higher clonality seen in CD4+ compared with CD8+ T-LGLL.

The CDR3 covers 14 residues, taking in both the cysteine and the phenylalanine. Only the CDR3 portion is preserved as DNA: 42 bases, with reading frame beginning at the first base. Per the germline V gene, SGDLS is the CDR1 and YYNGEE is the CDR2. V has 6 bases trimmed and J has 2 bases trimmed; junction bases matching no gene number 4. Healthy controls were approximately 40 blood donors whose buffy coats came from the Finnish Red Cross blood service. All TCR-sequenced material derived from peripheral blood: patient blood samples and healthy donor buffy coats. Peripheral blood mononuclear cells were isolated by Ficoll-Hypaque gradient centrifugation. Magnetic purification was used to isolate CD4+ cells from the buffy coats of the healthy controls. The Gentra Puregene Cell and Tissue kit was used to extract genomic DNA, and a Qubit 2.0 fluorometer was used to measure the amount of genomic DNA. Concerning this clone: Its antigen is still unknown. The input lacks base qualities; no much larger clone sits a single base away.

TCRbeta rearrangements were sequenced from genomic DNA using the immunoSEQ assay at survey resolution. Concerning the study's data processing: In the TCR sequencing data, the lowest productive clonotype frequency that could be detected was 2.59 x 10-5. Analyses included only productive TCRbeta rearrangements, meaning complete and in-frame sequences. Simpson clonality, calculated in the immunoSEQ Analyzer version 3.0, was used as the measure of sample clonality. Clones were grouped by frequency into very rare, small, medium, large (1-20%) or hyperexpanded (>20%) categories. OLGA 1.2.3 estimated generation probabilities, VDJtools produced V-gene circos plots, VDJdb was queried for specificities, and GLIPH identified CDR3 motifs. TCRdb re-hosts the immuneACCESS table, in-frame sequences only. Its copies lack some clones; in the studies checked, an unresolved V gene accounts for under half of them, and the cause for the rest is not known. V and J calls and clone size are copied from that table; D and trimming were computed from the DNA. The sample table shows about 45,000 clones, and about 86% are seen once. The leading ten clones occupy 2.6% of the sample.

The clonotype comes from a human donor in good health. The sample consisted of CD4+ T cells from blood buffy coats. The chain joins TRBV9 to TRBJ1-1; TRBD1 fits 10 bases in the junction. The DNA sequence reads TGTGCCAGCAACAGACAGGGGGCCAACACTGAAGCTTTCTTT. It specifies CASNRQGANTEAFF.